This section outlines one TCR beta chain sequence together with its context. This clone occurred a few times. The specificity of this receptor is unknown. Base qualities were left out, and no much larger clone turns up one base away. This record comes from a study of cytomegalovirus exposure and HLA in healthy donors (dated by TCRdb to about 2017). Regarding the research as a whole: In an earlier analysis of around 540 of the donors, less than 350 Gb of sequence data and some 100 million unique TCR beta sequences from 180 million or so T cells were reported. About 280 gigabases of sequencing data and 70 million to 100 million unique TCR sequences made up an early release that covered fewer than 650 HLA-typed donors. The genetic ancestry cluster associated with self-reported Caucasian donors included 80% to 90% of the approximately 400 genotyped donors. The study was designed to test whether signatures of past pathogen exposure could be identified by cataloging public T cell receptors. The T cell repertoires of several hundred subjects were profiled by immunosequencing and related to cytomegalovirus serostatus. A separate validation cohort of 100 to 150 different subjects was used in addition to the roughly 700-subject first cohort. High-throughput TCR immunosequencing, statistical association of individual TCRs with disease status, and machine learning were combined to predict cytomegalovirus infection status. A later analysis re-examined previously published TCR beta repertoires from 500 to 700 donors and added high-resolution HLA genotyping to investigate patterns of TCR occurrence. In the later analysis, no new phenotypic data were used to find candidate immune exposures; instead, reliance was placed on TCR beta sequences and their occurrence across donors. An earlier analysis of 450 to 750 of the donors used high-throughput TCR beta sequencing to judge whether each TCR beta V gene segment behaved as functional or pseudogenic. Donor age, sex, ethnicity and CMV serostatus were compiled alongside the repertoire data. In a later genetic analysis, genome-wide SNP genotypes for 398 of the 666 donors were used, and that subset was treated as a discovery cohort. All discovery cohort repertoires had been generated on a single sequencing platform. HLA typing covered class I and class II loci at four-digit resolution. Typing coverage differed by locus: A, B, C, DRB1 and DQB1 were typed in roughly 620-630 donors, DQA1 in about 500, DPA1 in 600 to 610, and DPB1 in 450 to 480. Roughly 5 DR-DQ haplotypes were handled as single units for association and clustering, since linkage in the cohort was strong. Among roughly 400 genotyped donors of the cohort, an average of around 250,000 unique TCR beta nucleotide sequences was sequenced per donor, of which about 18% were non-productive.

Findings and caveats that apply to the study as a whole: Strong co-occurrence of HLA alleles, especially DR and DQ, made assigning TCR associations to individual alleles difficult. It was suggested by the authors that the approach could potentially be generalized to other disease states and immunological phenotypes. In a later analysis, most CMV-associated TCR beta chains were found to appear HLA-restricted, with HLA associations seemingly driven largely by CMV exposure. The study listed approximately 150 TCR beta chains as associated with cytomegalovirus. A cluster of highly shared sequence variants was judged likely to be a technical artifact of the sequencing pipeline. The earlier analysis of nearly 600 of the donors excluded about 16 rarely observed V segments, including chromosome 9 orphons, because counts were too low. A later analysis associated about 17,000 TCR beta sequences with specific HLA alleles at a false discovery rate of 0.05. HLA typing was unavailable for some donors at each locus, so association tests used only the typed subset. A later genetic analysis associated a missense DCLRE1C variant with V-gene and J-gene trimming of TCR beta chains, and an independent cohort replicated the association. Cytomegalovirus status was reported to be diagnosed by the classifier with high specificity and sensitivity in both the original and validation cohorts. An earlier analysis of around 500 of the donors showed that most TCR beta V segments appeared in productive rearrangements either about 87% or about 30% of the time, which broadly matched IMGT annotations. Linkage disequilibrium might explain the correlated functional status among segregating V segments, but an unknown experimental factor could not be ruled out. A later analysis reported that several top co-occurrence clusters appeared linked to parvovirus B19, influenza, CMV and Epstein-Barr virus. The only immune exposure information available for the cohort was CMV serostatus. A few of the identified cytomegalovirus-associated TCR beta chains were confirmed in vitro to be specific for cytomegalovirus antigens. According to a later genetic analysis, donors in an Asian-associated ancestry cluster had fewer N-insertions in productive TCRs than the approximately 610-donor mean. Presence/absence analyses assumed roughly uniform sequencing depth across donors, an assumption that may not hold. Most TCR sequences were seen in very few donors, while some public TCRs were found in many individuals. In a later analysis, the rate of TCR association differed among HLA loci, with DRB1 alleles having the most associated TCRs and HLA-C alleles having the fewest. A further reported finding was that TCR beta sequences accurately predicted the HLA-A and HLA-B alleles for most subjects in the first cohort. A later analysis found that HLA-associated TCR beta chains were more clonally expanded and had lower generation probabilities than equally common non-associated chains. Only TCR beta chains were sequenced in this cohort, and the absence of alpha or paired-chain data limited detectable features.

The cohort consisted of 600 to 700 healthy bone marrow donors. At the time of sampling, every cohort member was nominally healthy, though immune exposures that went unrecorded were likely present. The donor tested CMV seronegative and was one of the 352 seronegative cohort members. Each donor provided a peripheral blood sample, and peripheral blood mononuclear cells were used for TCR beta sequencing. Genomic DNA was extracted from the blood cell samples with the Qiagen DNeasy Blood Extraction Kit. The library was produced with the immunoSEQ multiplex PCR assay. A mixture of 60 forward primers for TCR Vbeta segments and 13 reverse primers for TCR Jbeta segments was used in the multiplex PCR. Amplification of the CDR3 region of rearranged TCR beta genes was performed with a multiplex PCR assay on genomic DNA. The amplified TCR beta libraries were sequenced on the Illumina HiSeq System as 87-base-pair reads. From the authors' description of their analysis: A later analysis counted tens of millions of unique TCR beta chains across the 550 to 750 repertoires, and roughly 9.9 million of these chains were shared by at least two donors. Raw reads were error-corrected and collapsed into unique sequences by a nearest-neighbor algorithm in which closely related sequences were merged to remove PCR and sequencing errors. CDR3 sequences were aligned to IMGT reference sequences to assign V, D and J gene segments. Each retained sequence needed at least a six-nucleotide match to both a V gene segment and a J gene segment. A rearrangement was called productive if the CDR3 had no stop codons and remained in frame with V and J, and every other rearrangement was called non-productive. Following IMGT convention, CDR3 was defined as the stretch from the second conserved V-encoded cysteine up to the conserved J-encoded phenylalanine. Sequences without an unambiguous match to a single V gene segment were excluded from the earlier analysis of 587 of the donors. In an earlier analysis of 450 to 750 of the donors, a V segment was called functional when productive rearrangements were above 56.7%, and segregating when the standard deviation between donors exceeded 5%. A statistical classification framework was developed to diagnose cytomegalovirus status using the catalog of TCR beta chain sequences. In a later analysis, V and J genes were assigned by comparing TCR nucleotide sequences against IMGT/GENE-DB human TR gene sequences. The TCRdist pipeline was used in a later analysis to assign CDR3 sequences and most-parsimonious VDJ recombination scenarios. A later analysis defined each TCR beta chain by its CDR3 amino acid sequence plus V-gene family, and excluded reads lacking a unique V-gene family. In a later analysis, nearly 600 highly shared, low-generation-probability nucleotide sequences were removed to address suspected cross-contamination and a sequencing artifact. A later analysis calculated a clonal expansion index for each public chain from normalized within-repertoire ranks of inferred template counts. In a later analysis, generation probabilities were computed with a VDJ recombination model fitted to out-of-frame rearrangements, and the resulting probabilities were checked against IGoR. A later analysis scored TCR-TCR, TCR-HLA and TCR-CMV co-occurrence with hypergeometric tests, applying a repertoire-size bias correction to TCR pairs. To estimate false discovery rates, a later analysis permuted the HLA or CMV assignments 20 times. In a later analysis, co-occurring TCRs were grouped using DBSCAN, with TCRdist sequence similarity added in when clustering inside HLA-allele-positive subsets. Repertoires with fewer than 30,000 or more than 120,000 public chains, plus five repertoires with anomalous nucleotide sharing, were excluded from co-occurrence clustering. The clones in this table, taken by TCRdb from immuneACCESS, are in-frame only. Not every clone is retained; where verified, under half of the shortfall comes from an unresolved V gene, and the cause of the rest is unknown. V and J calls and clone size are copied from that table; D and trimming were computed from the DNA. Present in this sample are over 200,000 clones, around 89% of which were seen just once. The top ten hold roughly 1% of the sample.

The source material was PBMCs. The receptor was derived from a woman between 18 and 30 years old in good health and CMV-seronegative.

This receptor carries the CDR3 CASSLGDRASYEQYF. The DNA reads as follows: TGTGCCAGCAGCTTAGGGGACAGGGCCTCCTACGAGCAGTACTTC. Recombination linked TRBV7-9 to TRBJ2-7, with 9 central nucleotides matching TRBD1. The CDR3, from cysteine to phenylalanine, totals 15 residues. CDR3 DNA only is kept here, 45 bases in frame from base 1. CDR1 and CDR2 are read off the germline V gene (reference sequence) as SEHNR and FQNEAQ. At the junction V is shortened by 1 base and J by 0 bases; bases outside the gene matches: 1.